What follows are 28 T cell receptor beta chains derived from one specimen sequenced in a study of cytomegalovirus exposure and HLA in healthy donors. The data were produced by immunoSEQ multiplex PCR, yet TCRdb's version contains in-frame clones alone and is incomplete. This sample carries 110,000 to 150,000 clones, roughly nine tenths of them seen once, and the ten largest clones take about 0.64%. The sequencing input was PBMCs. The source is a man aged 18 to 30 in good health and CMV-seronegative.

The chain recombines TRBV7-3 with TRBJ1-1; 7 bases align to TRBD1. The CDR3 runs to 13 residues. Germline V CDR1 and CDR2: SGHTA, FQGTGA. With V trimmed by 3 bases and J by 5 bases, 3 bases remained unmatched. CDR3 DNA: TGTGCCAGCAGCTTCGACAGGGCTACTGAAGCTTTCTTT. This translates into CASSFDRATEAFF.

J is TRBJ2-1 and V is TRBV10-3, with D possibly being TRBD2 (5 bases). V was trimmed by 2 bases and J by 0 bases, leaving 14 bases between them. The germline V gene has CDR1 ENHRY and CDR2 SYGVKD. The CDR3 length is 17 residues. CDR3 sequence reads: CAISEPREGSSYNEQFF. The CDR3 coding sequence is TGTGCCATCAGTGAGCCCCGTGAGGGAAGCTCCTACAATGAGCAGTTCTTC.

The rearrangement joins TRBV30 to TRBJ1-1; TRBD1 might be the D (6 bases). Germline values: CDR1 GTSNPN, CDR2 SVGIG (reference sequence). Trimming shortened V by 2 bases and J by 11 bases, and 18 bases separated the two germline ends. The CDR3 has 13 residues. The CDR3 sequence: CAWSKQGNSVAFF. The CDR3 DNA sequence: TGTGCCTGGAGTAAACAGGGAAATTCGGTTGCTTTCTTT.

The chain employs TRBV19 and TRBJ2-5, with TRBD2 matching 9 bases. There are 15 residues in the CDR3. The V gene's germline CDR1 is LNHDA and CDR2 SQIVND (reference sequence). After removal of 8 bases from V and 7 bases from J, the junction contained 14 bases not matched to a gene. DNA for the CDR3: TGTGCCAGTGGACCAGGTGCGGGAGGGCCTGTGACCCAGTACTTC. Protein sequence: CASGPGAGGPVTQYF.

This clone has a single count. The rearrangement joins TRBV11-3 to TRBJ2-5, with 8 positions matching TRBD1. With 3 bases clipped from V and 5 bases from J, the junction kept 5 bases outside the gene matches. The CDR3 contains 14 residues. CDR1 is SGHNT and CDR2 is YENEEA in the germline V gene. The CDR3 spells CASSFQGAGETQYF. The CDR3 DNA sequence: TGTGCCAGCAGCTTTCAGGGGGCGGGGGAGACCCAGTACTTC.

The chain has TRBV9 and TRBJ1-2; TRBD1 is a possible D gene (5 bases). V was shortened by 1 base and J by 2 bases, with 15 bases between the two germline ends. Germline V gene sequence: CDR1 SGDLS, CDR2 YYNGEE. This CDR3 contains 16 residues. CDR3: CASSVSGTPHNYGYTF. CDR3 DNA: TGTGCCAGCAGCGTAAGCGGGACGCCCCACAACTATGGCTACACCTTC.

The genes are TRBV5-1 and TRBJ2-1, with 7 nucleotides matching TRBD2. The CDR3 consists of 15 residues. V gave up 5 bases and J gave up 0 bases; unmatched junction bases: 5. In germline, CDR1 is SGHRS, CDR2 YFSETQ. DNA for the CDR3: TGCGCCAGCAGGGGCGGGGGTAGCTCCTACAATGAGCAGTTCTTC. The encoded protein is CASRGGGSSYNEQFF.

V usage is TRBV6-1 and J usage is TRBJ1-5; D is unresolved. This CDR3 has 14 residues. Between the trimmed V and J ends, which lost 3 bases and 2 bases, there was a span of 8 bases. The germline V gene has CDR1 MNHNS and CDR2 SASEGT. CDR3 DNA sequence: TGTGCCAGCAGTGACCGACATCGCAATCAGCCCCAGCATTTT. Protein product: CASSDRHRNQPQHF.

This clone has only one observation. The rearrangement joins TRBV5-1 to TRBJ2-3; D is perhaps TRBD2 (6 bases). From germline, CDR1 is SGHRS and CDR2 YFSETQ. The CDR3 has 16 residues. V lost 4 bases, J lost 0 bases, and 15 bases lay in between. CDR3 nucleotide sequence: TGCGCCAGCAGCCCAAACTGGGACTCCAGCACAGATACGCAGTATTTT. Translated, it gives CASSPNWDSSTDTQYF.

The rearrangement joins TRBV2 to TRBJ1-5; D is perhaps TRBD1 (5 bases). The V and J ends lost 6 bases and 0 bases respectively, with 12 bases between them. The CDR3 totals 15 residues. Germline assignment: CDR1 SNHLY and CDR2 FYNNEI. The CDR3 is CASRVRARSNQPQHF. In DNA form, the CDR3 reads TGTGCCAGCAGGGTCAGGGCCCGTAGCAATCAGCCCCAGCATTTT.

This chain's CDR3 is CASSQETYSSTDTQYF. The CDR3 coding sequence is TGCGCCAGCAGCCAAGAAACCTACTCCAGCACAGATACGCAGTATTTT. This chain uses TRBV4-3 with TRBJ2-3; D remains ambiguous. Trimming pared 0 bases from V and 0 bases from J, leaving 10 bases between. The CDR3 has 16 residues. Germline loops: CDR1 LGHNA, CDR2 YSLEER.

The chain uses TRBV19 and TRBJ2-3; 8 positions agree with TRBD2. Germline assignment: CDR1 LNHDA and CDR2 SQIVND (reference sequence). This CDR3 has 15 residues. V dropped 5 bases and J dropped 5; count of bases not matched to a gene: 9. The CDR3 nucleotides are TGTGCCAGTAGTGTCGGGGGGGCTACTCTAGATACGCAGTATTTT. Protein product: CASSVGGATLDTQYF. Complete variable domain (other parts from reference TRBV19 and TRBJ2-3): DGGITQSPKYLFRKEGQNVTLSCEQNLNHDAMYWYRQDPGQGLRLIYYSQIVNDFQKGDIAEGYSVSREKKESFPLTVTSAQKNPTAFYLCASSVGGATLDTQYFGPGTRLTVL.

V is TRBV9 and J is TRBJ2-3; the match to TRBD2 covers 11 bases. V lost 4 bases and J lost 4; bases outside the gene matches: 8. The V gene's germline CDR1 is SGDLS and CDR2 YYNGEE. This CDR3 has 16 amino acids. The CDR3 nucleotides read TGTGCCAGCAGCTTGACGCCGACTAGCGGGGCAGATACGCAGTATTTT. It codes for CASSLTPTSGADTQYF.

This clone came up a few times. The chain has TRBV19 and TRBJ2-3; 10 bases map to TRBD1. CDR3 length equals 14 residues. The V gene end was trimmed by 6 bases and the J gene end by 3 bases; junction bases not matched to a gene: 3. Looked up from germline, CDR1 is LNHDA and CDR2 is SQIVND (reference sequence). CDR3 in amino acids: CASRRQGATDTQYF. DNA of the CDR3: TGTGCCAGTAGGCGACAGGGGGCAACAGATACGCAGTATTTT. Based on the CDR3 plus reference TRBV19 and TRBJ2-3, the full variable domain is DGGITQSPKYLFRKEGQNVTLSCEQNLNHDAMYWYRQDPGQGLRLIYYSQIVNDFQKGDIAEGYSVSREKKESFPLTVTSAQKNPTAFYLCASRRQGATDTQYFGPGTRLTVL.

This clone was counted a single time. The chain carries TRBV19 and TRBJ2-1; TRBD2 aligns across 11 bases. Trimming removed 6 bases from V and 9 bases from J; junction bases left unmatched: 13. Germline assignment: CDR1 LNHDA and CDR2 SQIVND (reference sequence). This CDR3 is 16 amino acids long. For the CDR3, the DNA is TGTGCCAGTAGCTCCCTTAGCGGGAGGGCCTCGGTTGAGCAGTTCTTC. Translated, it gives CASSSLSGRASVEQFF.

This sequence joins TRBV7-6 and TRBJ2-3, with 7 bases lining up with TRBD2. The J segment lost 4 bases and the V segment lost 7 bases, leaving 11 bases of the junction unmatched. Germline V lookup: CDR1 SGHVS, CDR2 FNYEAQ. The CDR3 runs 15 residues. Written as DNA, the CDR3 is TGTGCCAGCAAGAGTATTCTAGCGGCGGCAGATACGCAGTATTTT. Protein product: CASKSILAAADTQYF.

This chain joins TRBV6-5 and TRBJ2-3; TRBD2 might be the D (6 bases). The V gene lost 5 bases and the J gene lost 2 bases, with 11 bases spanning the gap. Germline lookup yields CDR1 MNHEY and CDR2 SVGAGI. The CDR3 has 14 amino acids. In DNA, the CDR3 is TGTGCCAGCAGTCGGAGGGTTGCCACAGATACGCAGTATTTT. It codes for CASSRRVATDTQYF.

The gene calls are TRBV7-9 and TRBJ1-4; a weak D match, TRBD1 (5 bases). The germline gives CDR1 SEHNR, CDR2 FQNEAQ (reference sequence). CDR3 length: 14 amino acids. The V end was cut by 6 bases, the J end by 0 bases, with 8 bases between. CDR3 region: CASRQVTTNEKLFF. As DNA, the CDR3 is TGTGCCAGCAGACAGGTGACAACTAATGAAAAACTGTTTTTT. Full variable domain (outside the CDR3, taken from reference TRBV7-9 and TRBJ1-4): DTGVSQNPRHKITKRGQNVTFRCDPISEHNRLYWYRQTLGQGPEFLTYFQNEAQLEKSRLLSDRFSAERPKGSFSTLEIQRTEQGDSAMYLCASRQVTTNEKLFFGSGTQLSVL.

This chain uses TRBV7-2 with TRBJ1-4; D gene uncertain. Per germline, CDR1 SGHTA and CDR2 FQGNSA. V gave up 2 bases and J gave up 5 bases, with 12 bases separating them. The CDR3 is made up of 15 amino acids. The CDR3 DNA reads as TGTGCCAGCAGCTTACAGCGGCAGGAAAATGAAAAACTGTTTTTT. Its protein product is CASSLQRQENEKLFF.

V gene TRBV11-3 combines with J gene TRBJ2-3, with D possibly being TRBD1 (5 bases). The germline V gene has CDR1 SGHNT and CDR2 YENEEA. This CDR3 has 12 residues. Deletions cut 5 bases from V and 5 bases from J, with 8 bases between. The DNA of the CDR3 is TGTGCCAGCAGCGGGGCGGAAGATACGCAGTATTTT. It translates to CASSGAEDTQYF.

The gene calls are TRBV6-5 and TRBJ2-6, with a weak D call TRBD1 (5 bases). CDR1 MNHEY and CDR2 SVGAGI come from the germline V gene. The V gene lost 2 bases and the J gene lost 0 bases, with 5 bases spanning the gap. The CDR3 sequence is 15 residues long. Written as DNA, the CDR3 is TGTGCCAGCAGTTACGACAGCTCTGGGGCCAACGTCCTGACTTTC. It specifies CASSYDSSGANVLTF.

This CDR3 is CASSESSAGGGEQYF. As DNA, the CDR3 is TGCGCCAGCAGTGAGTCGAGCGCGGGGGGCGGCGAGCAGTACTTC. The chain is built from TRBV10-2 and TRBJ2-7; TRBD2 agrees at 8 bases. V shed 0 bases, J shed 6 bases, and the junction held 7 bases outside the gene matches. The CDR3 covers 15 residues. Germline V gene sequence: CDR1 WSHSY, CDR2 SAAADI.

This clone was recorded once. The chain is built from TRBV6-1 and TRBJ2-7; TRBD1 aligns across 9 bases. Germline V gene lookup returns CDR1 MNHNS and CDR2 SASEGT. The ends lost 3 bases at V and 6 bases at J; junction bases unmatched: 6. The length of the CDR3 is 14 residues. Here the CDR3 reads CASSEGQGIGEQYV. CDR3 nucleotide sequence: TGTGCCAGCAGTGAGGGACAGGGAATCGGCGAGCAGTACGTC.

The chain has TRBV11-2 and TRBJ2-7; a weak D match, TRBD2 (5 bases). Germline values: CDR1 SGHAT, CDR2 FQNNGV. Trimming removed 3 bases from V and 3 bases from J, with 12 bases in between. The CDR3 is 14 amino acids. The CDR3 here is CASSLGPEGYEQYF. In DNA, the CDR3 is TGTGCCAGCAGCTTGGGTCCAGAGGGCTACGAGCAGTACTTC.

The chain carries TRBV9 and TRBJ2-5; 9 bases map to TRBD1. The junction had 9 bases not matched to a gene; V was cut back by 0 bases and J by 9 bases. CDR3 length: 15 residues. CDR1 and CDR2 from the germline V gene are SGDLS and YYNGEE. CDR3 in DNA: TGTGCCAGCAGCGTAGAGGGACAGGGACCTGGAGCCCAGTACTTC. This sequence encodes CASSVEGQGPGAQYF.

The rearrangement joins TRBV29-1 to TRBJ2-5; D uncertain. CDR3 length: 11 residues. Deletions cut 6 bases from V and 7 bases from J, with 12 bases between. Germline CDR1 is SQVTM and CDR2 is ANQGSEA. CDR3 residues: CSVADRRTQYF. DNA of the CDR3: TGCAGCGTGGCCGACCGGAGGACCCAGTACTTC.

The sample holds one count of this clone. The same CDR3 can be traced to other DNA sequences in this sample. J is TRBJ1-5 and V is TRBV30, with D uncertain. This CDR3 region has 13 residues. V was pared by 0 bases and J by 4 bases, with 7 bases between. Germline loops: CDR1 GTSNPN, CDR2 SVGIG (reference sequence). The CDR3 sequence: CAWSVSGNQPQHF. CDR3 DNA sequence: TGTGCCTGGAGTGTAAGCGGGAATCAGCCCCAGCATTTT.

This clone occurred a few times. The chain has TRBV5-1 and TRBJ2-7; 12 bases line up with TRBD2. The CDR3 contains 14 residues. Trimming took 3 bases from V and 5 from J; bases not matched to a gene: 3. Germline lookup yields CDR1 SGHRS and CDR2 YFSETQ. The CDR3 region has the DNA TGCGCCAGCAGCTCCGGACTAGCGGGGCACGAGCAGTACTTC. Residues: CASSSGLAGHEQYF. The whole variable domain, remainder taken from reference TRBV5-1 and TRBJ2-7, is KAGVTQTPRYLIKTRGQQVTLSCSPISGHRSVSWYQQTPGQGLQFLFEYFSETQRNKGNFPGRFSGRQFSNSRSEMNVSTLELGDSALYLCASSSGLAGHEQYFGPGTRLTVT.